This entry concerns a single T cell receptor (beta chain). This sample is drawn from a study of cytotoxic CD8 clonotypes in ibrutinib-treated CLL. Some clones are missing from TCRdb's copy, which holds only in-frame ones; the method was immunoSEQ multiplex PCR. The sample comprises over 30,000 clones, roughly two thirds of which are singletons, and approximately 7.6% rests with the top ten. The ends were cut back, 2 bases at V and 3 bases at J, with 11 bases in the middle. Per the germline V gene, CDR1 is MNHEY and CDR2 is SMNVEV (reference sequence). The length of the CDR3 is 14 residues. V gene TRBV27 combines with J gene TRBJ2-7; possibly TRBD1 for D (5 bases). The sample consisted of PBMCs, taken at disease progression, from a patient treated with ibrutinib. The sequence came from a human donor with chronic lymphocytic leukemia. The chain's CDR3 is CASSLQGWDYEQYF. The CDR3 coding sequence is TGTGCCAGCAGTTTACAGGGATGGGACTACGAGCAGTACTTC.